Following are 22 T cell receptor beta chains from one sample sequenced in a study of CD8 T cells in Susac syndrome. Random hexamers primed reverse transcription of about 0.45 to 1 ug RNA. From the immunoSEQ multiplex PCR reads, TCRdb called clonotypes with MiXCR, one entry per CDR3 protein. The table has some 130,000 distinct CDR3 sequences, roughly 76% seen once. Material for sequencing was CD8+ T cells from PBMCs. The source of these receptors is a human donor with multiple sclerosis.

CDR3 residues: CASAWGNQPQHF. The CDR3 nucleotides are TGTGCCAGCGCTTGGGGCAATCAGCCCCAGCATTTT. The chain recombines TRBV6-6 with TRBJ1-5, with D unclear. The CDR3 loop spans 12 amino acids. V lost 8 bases and J lost 2, with 7 bases in between. CDR1 and CDR2 from the germline V gene are MNHNY and SVGAGI (reference sequence).

The gene calls are TRBV7-9 and TRBJ1-4; 9 bases match TRBD1. Trimming at V came to 5 bases and at J to 7 bases, leaving 8 bases not matched to a gene. The CDR3 runs 15 residues. Germline CDR1 and CDR2: SEHNR and FQNEAQ (reference sequence). The CDR3: CASSARDRAGEKLFF. CDR3 DNA sequence: TGTGCCAGCAGCGCCCGGGACAGGGCAGGTGAAAAACTGTTTTTT.

The CDR3 here is CASSLSHGFNEQFF. CDR3 DNA sequence: TGTGCCAGCAGTCTAAGCCACGGTTTTAATGAGCAGTTCTTC. V is TRBV6-1 and J is TRBJ2-1; D gene unclear. CDR3 length equals 14 residues. CDR1 and CDR2 (germline): MNHNS, SASEGT. The V end lost 5 bases, the J end lost 7 bases, and 15 bases lay between the germline ends.

The chain is built from TRBV29-1 and TRBJ1-4; D is ambiguous. This CDR3 comprises 13 residues. The V end lost 7 bases, the J end lost 3 bases, and 12 bases lay between the germline ends. The germline gives CDR1 SQVTM, CDR2 ANQGSEA. CDR3 nucleotides: TGCAGCGCCCTGGACCCATCTAATGAAAAACTGTTTTTT. Its protein is CSALDPSNEKLFF.

The rearrangement uses TRBV18 and TRBJ2-7; 8 bases are a match to TRBD1. The CDR3 covers 15 residues. The V gene's germline CDR1 is KGHSH and CDR2 LQKENI. The V gene end was trimmed by 5 bases and the J gene end by 0 bases; junction bases not matched to a gene: 6. This CDR3 reads CASSGDRTYSYEQYF. DNA of the CDR3: TGTGCCAGCTCAGGGGACAGGACATACTCCTACGAGCAGTACTTC.

DNA for the CDR3: TGCAGTGCAGGACAGGAAAAATCATGGGGCAATCAGCCCCAGCATTTT. This encodes CSAGQEKSWGNQPQHF. The chain employs TRBV20-1 and TRBJ1-5; TRBD1 matches 7 bases. Looked up from germline, CDR1 is DFQATT and CDR2 is SNEGSKA (reference sequence). The CDR3 length is 16 residues. Losses at the gene ends were 6 bases for V and 2 bases for J; bases not matched to a gene: 13.

The chain carries TRBV6-1 and TRBJ1-1; D call uncertain. The CDR3 is made up of 14 amino acids. V was shortened by 3 bases and J by 4 bases, with 12 bases between the two germline ends. CDR1 and CDR2 from the germline V gene are MNHNS and SASEGT. CDR3 in DNA: TGTGCCAGCAGTGAGATACCCCTCGGCACTGAAGCTTTCTTT. Translated: CASSEIPLGTEAFF.

The chain employs TRBV13 and TRBJ1-6; unclear D gene. The CDR3 length is 14 residues. V lost 6 bases and J lost 5, with 11 bases in between. Germline CDR1 PRHDT, CDR2 FYEKMQ (reference sequence). CDR3: CASSSSENNSPLHF. CDR3 DNA: TGTGCCAGCAGTTCTAGCGAGAATAATTCACCCCTCCACTTT.

On this clonotype itself: One junction end disagrees with the germline gene, perhaps due to a read error. The chain has TRBV27 and TRBJ2-5, with D possibly matching TRBD2 (6 bases). The CDR3 is 17 amino acids. CDR1 and CDR2 (germline): MNHEY, SMNVEV (reference sequence). CDR3: CASSLTPGLNSQVTQYF. The DNA for the CDR3 is TGTGCCAGCAGTCTTACGCCGGGACTCAACTCCCAAGTGACCCAGTACTTC.

The sample holds one count of this clonotype. The V and J genes are TRBV5-1 and TRBJ1-1; tentative D call: TRBD1 (5 bases). The CDR3 spans 13 residues. Germline loops: CDR1 SGHRS, CDR2 YFSETQ. Trimming pared 4 bases from V and 11 bases from J, leaving 18 bases between. CDR3 nucleotides: TGCGCCAGCAGCGGGACCGGATCAACCGGGGCTTTCTTT. Its protein product is CASSGTGSTGAFF.

This clonotype appeared a single time. The rearrangement links TRBV11-2 to TRBJ2-3; D is undetermined. V lost 4 bases to trimming and J lost 8 bases, with 10 bases between them. Germline-derived CDR1 and CDR2 are SGHAT and FQNNGV. The CDR3 consists of 12 residues. The CDR3 DNA is TGTGCCAGCAGCTGGATTACGCCTACGCAGTATTTT. Translation gives CASSWITPTQYF. Together with reference TRBV11-2 and TRBJ2-3, the CDR3 gives the full variable domain: EAGVAQSPRYKIIEKRQSVAFWCNPISGHATLYWYQQILGQGPKLLIQFQNNGVVDDSQLPKDRFSAERLKGVDSTLKIQPAKLEDSAVYLCASSWITPTQYFGPGTRLTVL.

CDR3 amino acids: CSVSQAGGELFF. CDR3 in DNA: TGCAGCGTTTCCCAGGCGGGCGGGGAGCTGTTTTTT. The rearrangement joins TRBV29-1 to TRBJ2-2, with D maybe TRBD2 (5 bases). The germline gives CDR1 SQVTM, CDR2 ANQGSEA. Trimming took 5 bases from V and 7 from J, leaving 11 bases between them. The CDR3 runs 12 residues.

The chain carries TRBV12-3 or TRBV12-4 and TRBJ2-1, with a tentative D call TRBD2 (7 bases). With 3 bases removed from V and 9 bases from J, the gap between germline ends came to 12 bases. The CDR3 length is 13 residues. The CDR3 sequence: CASSLGGASEQFF. Written as DNA, the CDR3 is TGTGCCAGCAGTTTGGGGGGGGCGAGTGAGCAGTTCTTC.

The sample holds one count of this clonotype. V usage is TRBV29-1 and J usage is TRBJ1-2; D call uncertain. V lost 0 bases and J lost 7, with 6 bases in between. The CDR3 is 11 amino acids. Per germline, CDR1 SQVTM and CDR2 ANQGSEA. The CDR3 DNA reads TGCAGCGTTGAAGATCTAGCTGGCTACACCTTC. This gives the protein CSVEDLAGYTF. Looking up the rest from reference TRBV29-1 and TRBJ1-2 gives the full variable domain: SAVISQKPSRDICQRGTSLTIQCQVDSQVTMMFWYRQQPGQSLTLIATANQGSEATYESGFVIDKFPISRPNLTFSTLTVSNMSPEDSSIYLCSVEDLAGYTFGSGTRLTVV.

This clonotype has just a few counts. The gene calls are TRBV7-2 and TRBJ2-7; D is uncertain. V dropped 3 bases and J dropped 5 bases, with 14 bases sitting between them. CDR3 length: 14 amino acids. Per germline, CDR1 SGHTA and CDR2 FQGNSA. CDR3 in amino acids: CASSFSYSVDEQYF. DNA of the CDR3: TGTGCCAGCAGCTTTAGTTACTCAGTCGACGAGCAGTACTTC.

This clonotype occurred a few times. One end of the junction does not line up with germline, which may come from a read error. The chain joins TRBV5-1 to TRBJ2-1, with 13 nucleotides matching TRBD2. Germline V lookup: CDR1 SGHRS, CDR2 YFSETQ. The CDR3 consists of 16 residues. The CDR3 coding sequence is TGCGCCAGCAGCCCCACTAGCGGGAGGGCCTATAATGAGCAGTTCTTC. Translating it yields CASSPTSGRAYNEQFF.

The chain links TRBV11-3 to TRBJ1-1, with 8 positions matching TRBD1. CDR3 length: 15 amino acids. The germline V gene has CDR1 SGHNT and CDR2 YENEEA. The V gene end was trimmed by 2 bases and the J gene end by 6 bases; junction bases not matched to a gene: 8. The CDR3 DNA reads as TGTGCCAGCAGCTTAAGGACAGGGTTCGGGGCTGAAGCTTTCTTT. The encoded protein is CASSLRTGFGAEAFF. The variable domain in full, with the rest retrieved from reference TRBV11-3 and TRBJ1-1, is EAGVVQSPRYKIIEKKQPVAFWCNPISGHNTLYWYLQNLGQGPELLIRYENEEAVDDSQLPKDRFSAERLKGVDSTLKIQPAELGDSAVYLCASSLRTGFGAEAFFGQGTRLTVV.

The chain has TRBV9 and TRBJ1-2; D gene ambiguous. Germline CDR1 reads SGDLS; CDR2 reads YYNGEE. The CDR3 runs to 14 residues. V gave up 3 bases and J gave up 8 bases, with 17 bases separating them. The DNA of the CDR3 is TGTGCCAGCAGCGCCCCTGTCCGGGGAAACGGCTACACCTTC. This codes for CASSAPVRGNGYTF.

CDR3 sequence (DNA): TGTGCCAGAAGCTTGAACCAGGCCGGGACAGGGGGCGCCCGTTTGGACACTGAAGCTTTCTTT. It encodes CARSLNQAGTGGARLDTEAFF. The chain combines TRBV5-3 with TRBJ1-1, with 12 positions matching TRBD1. TRBV5-3 is placed among ORFs of uncertain function. J gave up 3 bases and V 1 base, and 19 bases lay outside the gene matches. This CDR3 comprises 21 residues.

This chain joins TRBV6-1 and TRBJ2-1, with 7 positions matching TRBD2. Germline values: CDR1 MNHNS, CDR2 SASEGT. Trimming removed 6 bases from V and 4 bases from J; junction bases left unmatched: 15. There are 17 residues in the CDR3. The CDR3 protein is CASSPPLAAMIYNEQFF. DNA of the CDR3: TGTGCCAGCAGCCCACCCCTAGCGGCGATGATTTACAATGAGCAGTTCTTC.

V is TRBV12-3 or TRBV12-4 and J is TRBJ2-2; 10 bases are a match to TRBD1. V lost 3 bases to trimming and J lost 4 bases; unmatched junction nucleotides: 14. The CDR3 extends over 19 amino acids. The DNA of the CDR3 is TGTGCCAGCAGTTTTCCGCCGGGACAGGGGACAGCAACCACCGGGGAGCTGTTTTTT. Translating gives CASSFPPGQGTATTGELFF.

The CDR3 reads CSARTSGIQETQYF. Here the CDR3 DNA reads TGCAGTGCTAGGACTAGCGGGATTCAAGAGACCCAGTACTTC. The chain joins TRBV20-1 to TRBJ2-5; TRBD2 matches 11 bases. CDR1 and CDR2 (germline): DFQATT, SNEGSKA (reference sequence). Trimming at V came to 3 bases and at J to 2 bases, leaving 2 bases not matched to a gene. The CDR3 length is 14 residues.